These 17 T cell receptor beta chains originate from one sample sequenced in a study of blood T cell repertoires in COVID-19. Libraries were prepared by immunoSEQ multiplex PCR; TCRdb keeps only in-frame clonotypes and omits some of them. The table shows 75,000 or so clones, with roughly 80% occurring only once. Sequencing was carried out using peripheral blood. The receptors stem from a woman in her 70s with acute or convalescent COVID-19.

The chain couples TRBV5-1 to TRBJ2-7; D gene uncertain. Germline V lookup: CDR1 SGHRS, CDR2 YFSETQ. This CDR3 spans 12 amino acids. Trimming removed 4 bases from V and 7 bases from J, with 12 bases in between. CDR3 region: CASSPGQREQYF. Here the CDR3 DNA reads TGCGCCAGCAGCCCCGGTCAACGGGAGCAGTACTTC.

The count of this clone is one. J is TRBJ2-7 and V is TRBV27; 7 bases line up with TRBD1. Germline trimming cut 6 bases from V and 4 bases from J; bases unmatched to any gene: 6. The CDR3 is 13 amino acids. Germline loops: CDR1 MNHEY, CDR2 SMNVEV (reference sequence). CDR3 amino acids: CASRLGTEYEQYF. The CDR3, as DNA: TGTGCCAGCAGACTAGGGACAGAGTACGAGCAGTACTTC.

This chain links TRBV20-1 with TRBJ1-5; TRBD1 is a possible D gene (5 bases). CDR1 and CDR2 from the germline V gene are DFQATT and SNEGSKA (reference sequence). V was pared by 3 bases and J by 6 bases, with 24 bases between. The CDR3 loop spans 17 amino acids. The DNA for the CDR3 is TGCAGTGCTAGTGCGCAGGGAGGGGACGTTGCGAGTCAGCCCCAGCATTTT. It codes for CSASAQGGDVASQPQHF.

The table lists this clone with a few counts. This rearrangement joins TRBV27 to TRBJ1-6; D unresolved. CDR1 is MNHEY, CDR2 SMNVEV, per germline (reference sequence). The CDR3 is made up of 16 amino acids. V was shortened by 4 bases and J by 0 bases, with 10 bases between the two germline ends. CDR3 DNA sequence: TGTGCCAGCAGTTGGGCGTTTAGCTCCTATAATTCACCCCTCCACTTT. Protein product: CASSWAFSSYNSPLHF.

The V gene is TRBV29-1, the J gene TRBJ2-4; weak D call: TRBD1 (5 bases). The CDR3 runs to 13 residues. Trimming left V 3 bases short and J 6 bases short, with 12 bases between. In germline, CDR1 is SQVTM, CDR2 ANQGSEA. The DNA of the CDR3 is TGCAGCGTTGAGGAGACAGCAGGAAACATTCAGTACTTC. Protein product: CSVEETAGNIQYF.

The V gene is TRBV7-2, the J gene TRBJ2-3; 9 nucleotides align to TRBD2. The CDR3 extends over 15 amino acids. Losses at the gene ends were 3 bases for V and 4 bases for J; bases not matched to a gene: 5. Germline V gene data show CDR1 as SGHTA and CDR2 as FQGNSA. The CDR3 reads CASSLEAGGPDTQYF. The CDR3 DNA sequence: TGTGCCAGCAGCTTGGAAGCGGGAGGACCAGATACGCAGTATTTT.

J is TRBJ1-1 and V is TRBV19; D is perhaps TRBD1 (6 bases). V was cut by 6 bases and J by 0 bases, with 11 bases left in between. Germline V lookup: CDR1 LNHDA, CDR2 SQIVND (reference sequence). The CDR3 consists of 14 residues. The CDR3 protein is CASRKGQLNTEAFF. The CDR3 coding sequence is TGTGCCAGTAGAAAAGGACAGTTGAACACTGAAGCTTTCTTT.

The chain has TRBV5-1 and TRBJ1-2, with TRBD1 identical over 8 bases. Trimming removed 4 bases from V and 6 bases from J; junction bases left unmatched: 5. Germline V gene lookup returns CDR1 SGHRS and CDR2 YFSETQ. There are 13 residues in the CDR3. Here the CDR3 DNA reads TGCGCCAGCAGCCTGGGACAGGACGATGGCTACACCTTC. This translates into CASSLGQDDGYTF. Full variable domain (outside the CDR3, taken from reference TRBV5-1 and TRBJ1-2): KAGVTQTPRYLIKTRGQQVTLSCSPISGHRSVSWYQQTPGQGLQFLFEYFSETQRNKGNFPGRFSGRQFSNSRSEMNVSTLELGDSALYLCASSLGQDDGYTFGSGTRLTVV.

This clone was counted only a few times. The chain links TRBV11-2 to TRBJ2-5, with 9 bases identical to TRBD1. This CDR3 is 17 amino acids long. Germline V gene sequence: CDR1 SGHAT, CDR2 FQNNGV. Trimming took 1 base from V and 4 from J; bases not matched to a gene: 10. The CDR3 DNA reads TGTGCCAGCAGCTTAGGTGGGACCGGGACAGGGTCAGAGACCCAGTACTTC. This encodes CASSLGGTGTGSETQYF.

This chain joins TRBV3-1 (or the pseudogene TRBV3-2) and TRBJ2-1, with D perhaps matching TRBD2 (6 bases). The germline gives CDR1 LGHDT, CDR2 YNNKEL (reference sequence). Trimming stripped 3 bases from V and 9 bases from J, with 12 bases between. The CDR3 has 13 residues. The CDR3 DNA sequence: TGTGCCAGCAGCCAGACCCCGGGAGTTGAGCAGTTCTTC. It codes for CASSQTPGVEQFF.

CDR3 region: CASSEEDRSRLFF. DNA for the CDR3: TGTGCCAGCAGTGAAGAGGACAGGTCAAGGCTGTTTTTT. V and J are TRBV6-1 and TRBJ2-2, with 7 nucleotides matching TRBD1. V was pared by 1 base and J by 13 bases, with 6 bases of the junction left unmatched. The CDR3 has 13 amino acids. Germline assignment: CDR1 MNHNS and CDR2 SASEGT.

On this clone: This sample also contains other DNA sequences that code for the same CDR3. The chain uses TRBV7-2 and TRBJ1-2; D is undetermined. The CDR3 contains 15 residues. Trimming stripped 10 bases from V and 1 base from J, with 19 bases between. Germline values: CDR1 SGHTA, CDR2 FQGNSA. This CDR3 reads CAILDWQPNNYGYTF. The CDR3 DNA reads as TGTGCCATCCTTGACTGGCAACCGAATAACTATGGCTACACCTTC.

The chain couples TRBV4-1 to TRBJ2-5; 8 bases match TRBD1. With 1 base clipped from V and 4 bases from J, the junction kept 8 bases outside the gene matches. The CDR3 has 16 residues. Per the germline V gene, CDR1 is MGHRA and CDR2 is YSYEKL. CDR3 protein: CASSQGYRGQGETQYF. The CDR3 nucleotides read TGCGCCAGCAGCCAAGGCTATCGTGGACAGGGAGAGACCCAGTACTTC.

This clone is medium-sized within its sample. The J gene is TRBJ2-2, the V gene TRBV7-2, with TRBD2 matching 10 bases. The germline gives CDR1 SGHTA, CDR2 FQGNSA. The CDR3 is made up of 17 amino acids. V trimming: 5 bases; J trimming: 8 bases; junction bases outside the gene matches: 14. The CDR3 reads CASSRGGASGSRGELFF. The CDR3 DNA reads TGTGCCAGCAGCCGGGGAGGGGCTAGCGGGAGTAGGGGGGAGCTGTTTTTT.

V and J are TRBV6-1 and TRBJ1-4; TRBD1 matches at 9 bases. V shed 0 bases, J shed 6 bases, and the junction held 8 bases outside the gene matches. CDR1 is MNHNS and CDR2 is SASEGT in the germline V gene. The CDR3 runs 17 residues. The CDR3 is CASSEAGWGQGYEKLFF. CDR3 nucleotides: TGTGCCAGCAGTGAAGCGGGTTGGGGACAGGGTTATGAAAAACTGTTTTTT.

This clone was recorded only once. The rearrangement links TRBV3-1 (or the pseudogene TRBV3-2) to TRBJ2-7, with 11 nucleotides matching TRBD2. The CDR3 is made up of 15 amino acids. Per germline, CDR1 LGHDT and CDR2 YNNKEL (reference sequence). V shed 3 bases and J 2 bases; nucleotides not matched to a gene: 3. DNA for the CDR3: TGTGCCAGCAGCCAGACTAGCGGGGAGACCTACGAGCAGTACTTC. This sequence encodes CASSQTSGETYEQYF.

The count of this clone is one. The CDR3 region has the DNA TGTGCCAGTGGGGACAGAGCGAGCAATCAGCCCCAGCATTTT. Translation: CASGDRASNQPQHF. The genes are TRBV19 and TRBJ1-5; 7 nucleotides match TRBD1. Germline V gene lookup returns CDR1 LNHDA and CDR2 SQIVND (reference sequence). This CDR3 contains 14 residues. V lost 8 bases to trimming and J lost 1 base; unmatched junction nucleotides: 5.